These 7 T cell receptor beta chains were all obtained from the same sample, sequenced in a study of cytomegalovirus exposure and HLA in healthy donors (dated by TCRdb to 2016 to 2017). Libraries were built with the immunoSEQ multiplex PCR assay. For the multiplex PCR, a mixture combining 60 forward primers for TCR Vbeta segments and 13 reverse primers for TCR Jbeta segments was used. TCRdb carries this immuneACCESS record with in-frame sequences only. Its versions omit some clonotypes, under half of them owing to an unresolved V gene in the studies checked, with the rest unexplained. The sample table lists about 120,000 clones, 80% of them with a count of one. Roughly 3% of the sample goes to the ten largest clones. The source material was PBMCs. The receptors were sampled from a male donor in good health and CMV-seronegative.

The chain has TRBV5-1 and TRBJ2-1; TRBD1 might be the D (5 bases). V dropped 5 bases and J dropped 4 bases, with 10 bases sitting between them. The CDR3 sequence is 13 residues long. Germline CDR1 is SGHRS and CDR2 is YFSETQ. The CDR3 DNA is TGCGCCAGCAGACCAGACAGATACAATGAGCAGTTCTTC. It translates to CASRPDRYNEQFF.

The chain joins TRBV10-1 to TRBJ2-1; D remains ambiguous. The CDR3 extends over 13 amino acids. V was pared by 2 bases and J by 7 bases, with 9 bases between. Germline V lookup: CDR1 WNHNN, CDR2 SYGVQD (reference sequence). The CDR3 DNA sequence: TGCGCCAGCAGTGAGGTCCAGTTAAATGAGCAGTTCTTC. Translated, it gives CASSEVQLNEQFF.

The chain joins TRBV28 to TRBJ2-7, with 7 bases lining up with TRBD1. The CDR3 is 15 amino acids. The germline V gene encodes CDR1 MDHEN and CDR2 SYDVKM. Germline trimming cut 4 bases from V and 2 bases from J; bases unmatched to any gene: 8. The CDR3 loop is CASSSPGQTTYEQYF. CDR3 DNA: TGTGCCAGCAGTTCCCCGGGACAGACAACCTACGAGCAGTACTTC.

The chain employs TRBV4-3 and TRBJ2-7; D is possibly TRBD2 (5 bases). V lost 4 bases, J lost 6 bases, and 16 bases lay in between. The CDR3 runs 14 residues. The V gene's germline CDR1 is LGHNA and CDR2 YSLEER. The CDR3: CASSPKRSSFEQYF. The CDR3 nucleotides are TGCGCCAGCAGCCCCAAGCGGTCCTCTTTCGAGCAGTACTTC.

This clone was counted between two and nine times. This chain uses TRBV7-6 with TRBJ2-7; D possibly corresponds to TRBD2 (6 bases). The germline CDR1 and CDR2 sequences are SGHVS and FNYEAQ. The CDR3 consists of 14 residues. The V and J ends lost 4 bases and 2 bases respectively, with 12 bases between them. The chain's CDR3 is CASSYRRDAYEQYF. In DNA form, the CDR3 reads TGTGCCAGCAGCTATAGGAGGGACGCCTACGAGCAGTACTTC.

The chain joins TRBV6-1 to TRBJ1-6; 10 bases fit TRBD1. Germline lookup yields CDR1 MNHNS and CDR2 SASEGT. V shed 3 bases and J 9 bases; nucleotides not matched to a gene: 2. This CDR3 spans 14 amino acids. In DNA, the CDR3 is TGTGCCAGCAGTGAGGGACAGGGGAGTTCACCCCTCCACTTT. This gives the protein CASSEGQGSSPLHF.

This chain connects TRBV27 to TRBJ2-5, with 12 positions matching TRBD2. The CDR3 is 15 amino acids. Germline values: CDR1 MNHEY, CDR2 SMNVEV (reference sequence). The ends lost 3 bases at V and 5 bases at J; junction bases unmatched: 4. The CDR3 reads CASSFRLAGVETQYF. CDR3 DNA sequence: TGTGCCAGCAGTTTTAGACTAGCGGGAGTTGAGACCCAGTACTTC.